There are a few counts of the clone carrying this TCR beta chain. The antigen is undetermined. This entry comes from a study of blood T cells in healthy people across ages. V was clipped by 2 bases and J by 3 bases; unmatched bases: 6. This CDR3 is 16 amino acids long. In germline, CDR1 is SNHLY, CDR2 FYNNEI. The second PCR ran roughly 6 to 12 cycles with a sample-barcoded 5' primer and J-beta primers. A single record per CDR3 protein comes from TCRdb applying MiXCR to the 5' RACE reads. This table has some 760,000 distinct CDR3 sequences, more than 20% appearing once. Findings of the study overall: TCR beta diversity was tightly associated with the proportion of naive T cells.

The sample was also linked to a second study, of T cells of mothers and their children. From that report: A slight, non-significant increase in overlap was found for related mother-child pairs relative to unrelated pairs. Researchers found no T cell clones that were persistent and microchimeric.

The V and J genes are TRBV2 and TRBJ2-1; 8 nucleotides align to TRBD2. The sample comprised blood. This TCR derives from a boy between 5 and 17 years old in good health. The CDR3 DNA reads TGTGCCAGCAGTGAATACCTAGCGGGTGACTACAATGAGCAGTTCTTC. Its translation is CASSEYLAGDYNEQFF.